This is a list of T cell receptor beta chains from one sample in a study of blood T cells in healthy people across ages. TCRdb redid the calling of the 5' RACE reads with MiXCR, one entry per CDR3 protein. The sample lists about 570,000 distinct CDR3 sequences, about 26% occurring once. Source material: blood. Source of these receptors: a woman aged 70-85 years in good health. Both conserved end residues are trimmed from each CDR3. D genes are given only for firm matches. Clone size appears in some rows only: once, few, many, or a class for an expanded clone.

clone size	V gene	J gene	D gene	CDR3 protein
-	TRBV10-3	TRBJ2-5	-	AISGADGVETQY
-	TRBV20-1	TRBJ2-4	TRBD2	SANPRRETKNIQY
few	TRBV20-1	TRBJ2-3	TRBD2	SVLGIAGRTDTQY
-	TRBV28	-	TRBD1	ASREQGGSYEQY
many	TRBV5-5	TRBJ2-5	TRBD1	ASSSTPGQGARETQY
few	TRBV11-2	TRBJ1-2	-	ASSLGDAGNYGYT
few	TRBV20-1	TRBJ2-5	TRBD2	SAWTSEETQY
-	TRBV6-2/TRBV6-3	TRBJ2-5	TRBD2	ASSYRTSGETQY
-	TRBV4-1	TRBJ2-2	TRBD2	ASSPNSGVSTGELF
few	TRBV6-2/TRBV6-3	TRBJ2-1	-	ASDTSSYNEQF
few	TRBV7-9	TRBJ1-4	-	ASSFAGYGEKLF
many	TRBV7-2	TRBJ1-2	TRBD1	ASSPQGAIGNYGYT
many	TRBV4-3	TRBJ2-5	-	ASSQDFRETQY
-	TRBV6-6	TRBJ1-4	TRBD1	ASRKGQGREKLF
few	TRBV13	TRBJ2-7	-	ASSLGGRHSEQY
-	TRBV9	TRBJ2-1	-	ASSAWGEQF
few	TRBV12-3/TRBV12-4	TRBJ2-7	TRBD2	ASSRVAGTYEQY
-	TRBV10-3	-	-	AITQDRDNEQF
-	TRBV4-3	TRBJ2-2	-	ASSQGLLTGELF
-	TRBV5-5	TRBJ1-2	TRBD1	ASSPNKQGHYGYT
-	TRBV11-3	TRBJ2-5	-	ASSPSLTQETQY
-	TRBV29-1	TRBJ1-1	-	SVERAALNTEAF
-	TRBV11-1	TRBJ1-2	TRBD1	ASSPGSDRGYGYT
few	TRBV3-1	TRBJ1-1	-	ASSQQGFSHAAF
-	TRBV4-3	TRBJ2-3	-	ASSQDGREGYTDTQY
-	TRBV7-9	TRBJ2-7	TRBD1	ASSFDPGQGTYEQY
many	TRBV5-1	TRBJ2-7	TRBD2	ASSSLAGGPVEQY
-	TRBV20-1	TRBJ2-7	-	SASVPGHSYEQY
few	TRBV5-1	TRBJ1-1	-	ASSLAAANMNTEAF
-	TRBV29-1	TRBJ1-1	-	SVVRGVTEAF
-	TRBV20-1	-	-	SARRTVPYNEQF
-	TRBV9	TRBJ1-2	-	ASSAAHNYGYT
few	TRBV7-2	TRBJ2-7	-	AGSLGTVAYEQY
few	TRBV7-2	TRBJ2-6	-	ASSLARGSGANVLT
few	TRBV3-1	TRBJ2-4	-	ASSPGSGVVN
-	TRBV7-9	TRBJ2-5	TRBD1	ASSGTAEETQY
-	TRBV20-1	TRBJ2-5	TRBD1	SAPGQYQETQY
few	TRBV27	TRBJ2-7	TRBD1	ASSNRQGPYEQY
-	TRBV28	TRBJ1-6	-	ASKSQGYNSPLH
-	TRBV30	TRBJ1-2	-	AWSPFVGGYT
few	TRBV5-6	TRBJ2-4	-	ASSLGGAGGNIQY
few	TRBV5-1	TRBJ1-6	TRBD1	ASSLGTGTTRSYNSPLH
-	TRBV20-1	-	-	SARRGSTSATGEQF
-	TRBV9	TRBJ2-1	-	ASSVTGSRSYNEQF
-	TRBV7-9	TRBJ1-3	-	ASSFHEGGNTIY
-	TRBV7-2	TRBJ1-1	-	ASSLMGAPNTEAF
-	TRBV5-1	-	TRBD1	ASSLDAGGSYEQY
-	TRBV20-1	TRBJ1-6	-	SARGSFQNSPLH
-	TRBV30	TRBJ2-4	-	AWSVSGNIQY
-	TRBV20-1	TRBJ2-1	TRBD2	SARNLRGASYNEQF